A single sample is the source of the 2 T cell receptor beta chains below, sequenced in a study of OX40 agonist ivuxolimab in advanced cancers. The assay was immunoSEQ multiplex PCR, and TCRdb's table has in-frame clones only and misses some. The table includes around 110,000 clones, 90% detected once. The sequenced sample was CD4+ or CD8+ T cells sorted from blood, obtained in a trial of the OX40 agonist ivuxolimab. Every receptor here comes from an adult with an advanced solid tumor such as melanoma, head and neck, liver or kidney cancer.

The V and J genes are TRBV28 and TRBJ2-2; D ambiguous. The V gene lost 6 bases and the J gene lost 7 bases, with 9 bases spanning the gap. The CDR3 has 12 residues. CDR1 and CDR2 (germline): MDHEN, SYDVKM. The CDR3 nucleotides are TGTGCCAGCAGGCAACCCAACGGGGAGCTGTTTTTT. Its translation is CASRQPNGELFF.

The chain employs TRBV10-2 and TRBJ2-5; 8 bases are a match to TRBD2. TRBJ2-7 explains the end of the DNA better; the J call may be wrong. CDR1 is WSHSY, CDR2 SAAADI, per germline. The CDR3 consists of 15 residues. As DNA, the CDR3 is TGCGCCAGCAGGAAAGCGGGGGCGAGCTCCTACGAGCAGTACTTC. It codes for CASRKAGASSYEQYF.